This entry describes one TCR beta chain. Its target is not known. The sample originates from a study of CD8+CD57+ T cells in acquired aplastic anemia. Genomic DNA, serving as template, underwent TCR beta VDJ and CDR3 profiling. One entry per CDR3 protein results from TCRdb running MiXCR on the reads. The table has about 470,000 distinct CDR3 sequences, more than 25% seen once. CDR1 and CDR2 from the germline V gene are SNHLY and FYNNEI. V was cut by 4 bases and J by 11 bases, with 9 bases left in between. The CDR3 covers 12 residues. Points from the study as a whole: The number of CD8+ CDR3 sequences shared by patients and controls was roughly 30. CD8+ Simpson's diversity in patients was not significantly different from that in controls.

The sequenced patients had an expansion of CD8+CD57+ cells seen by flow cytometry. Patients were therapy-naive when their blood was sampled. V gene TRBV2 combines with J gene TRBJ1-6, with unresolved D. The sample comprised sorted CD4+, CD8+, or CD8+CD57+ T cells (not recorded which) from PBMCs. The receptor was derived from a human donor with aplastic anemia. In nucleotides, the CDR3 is TGTGCCAGCAGTGGCAGGCAAGCACCCCTCCACTTT. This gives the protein CASSGRQAPLHF.